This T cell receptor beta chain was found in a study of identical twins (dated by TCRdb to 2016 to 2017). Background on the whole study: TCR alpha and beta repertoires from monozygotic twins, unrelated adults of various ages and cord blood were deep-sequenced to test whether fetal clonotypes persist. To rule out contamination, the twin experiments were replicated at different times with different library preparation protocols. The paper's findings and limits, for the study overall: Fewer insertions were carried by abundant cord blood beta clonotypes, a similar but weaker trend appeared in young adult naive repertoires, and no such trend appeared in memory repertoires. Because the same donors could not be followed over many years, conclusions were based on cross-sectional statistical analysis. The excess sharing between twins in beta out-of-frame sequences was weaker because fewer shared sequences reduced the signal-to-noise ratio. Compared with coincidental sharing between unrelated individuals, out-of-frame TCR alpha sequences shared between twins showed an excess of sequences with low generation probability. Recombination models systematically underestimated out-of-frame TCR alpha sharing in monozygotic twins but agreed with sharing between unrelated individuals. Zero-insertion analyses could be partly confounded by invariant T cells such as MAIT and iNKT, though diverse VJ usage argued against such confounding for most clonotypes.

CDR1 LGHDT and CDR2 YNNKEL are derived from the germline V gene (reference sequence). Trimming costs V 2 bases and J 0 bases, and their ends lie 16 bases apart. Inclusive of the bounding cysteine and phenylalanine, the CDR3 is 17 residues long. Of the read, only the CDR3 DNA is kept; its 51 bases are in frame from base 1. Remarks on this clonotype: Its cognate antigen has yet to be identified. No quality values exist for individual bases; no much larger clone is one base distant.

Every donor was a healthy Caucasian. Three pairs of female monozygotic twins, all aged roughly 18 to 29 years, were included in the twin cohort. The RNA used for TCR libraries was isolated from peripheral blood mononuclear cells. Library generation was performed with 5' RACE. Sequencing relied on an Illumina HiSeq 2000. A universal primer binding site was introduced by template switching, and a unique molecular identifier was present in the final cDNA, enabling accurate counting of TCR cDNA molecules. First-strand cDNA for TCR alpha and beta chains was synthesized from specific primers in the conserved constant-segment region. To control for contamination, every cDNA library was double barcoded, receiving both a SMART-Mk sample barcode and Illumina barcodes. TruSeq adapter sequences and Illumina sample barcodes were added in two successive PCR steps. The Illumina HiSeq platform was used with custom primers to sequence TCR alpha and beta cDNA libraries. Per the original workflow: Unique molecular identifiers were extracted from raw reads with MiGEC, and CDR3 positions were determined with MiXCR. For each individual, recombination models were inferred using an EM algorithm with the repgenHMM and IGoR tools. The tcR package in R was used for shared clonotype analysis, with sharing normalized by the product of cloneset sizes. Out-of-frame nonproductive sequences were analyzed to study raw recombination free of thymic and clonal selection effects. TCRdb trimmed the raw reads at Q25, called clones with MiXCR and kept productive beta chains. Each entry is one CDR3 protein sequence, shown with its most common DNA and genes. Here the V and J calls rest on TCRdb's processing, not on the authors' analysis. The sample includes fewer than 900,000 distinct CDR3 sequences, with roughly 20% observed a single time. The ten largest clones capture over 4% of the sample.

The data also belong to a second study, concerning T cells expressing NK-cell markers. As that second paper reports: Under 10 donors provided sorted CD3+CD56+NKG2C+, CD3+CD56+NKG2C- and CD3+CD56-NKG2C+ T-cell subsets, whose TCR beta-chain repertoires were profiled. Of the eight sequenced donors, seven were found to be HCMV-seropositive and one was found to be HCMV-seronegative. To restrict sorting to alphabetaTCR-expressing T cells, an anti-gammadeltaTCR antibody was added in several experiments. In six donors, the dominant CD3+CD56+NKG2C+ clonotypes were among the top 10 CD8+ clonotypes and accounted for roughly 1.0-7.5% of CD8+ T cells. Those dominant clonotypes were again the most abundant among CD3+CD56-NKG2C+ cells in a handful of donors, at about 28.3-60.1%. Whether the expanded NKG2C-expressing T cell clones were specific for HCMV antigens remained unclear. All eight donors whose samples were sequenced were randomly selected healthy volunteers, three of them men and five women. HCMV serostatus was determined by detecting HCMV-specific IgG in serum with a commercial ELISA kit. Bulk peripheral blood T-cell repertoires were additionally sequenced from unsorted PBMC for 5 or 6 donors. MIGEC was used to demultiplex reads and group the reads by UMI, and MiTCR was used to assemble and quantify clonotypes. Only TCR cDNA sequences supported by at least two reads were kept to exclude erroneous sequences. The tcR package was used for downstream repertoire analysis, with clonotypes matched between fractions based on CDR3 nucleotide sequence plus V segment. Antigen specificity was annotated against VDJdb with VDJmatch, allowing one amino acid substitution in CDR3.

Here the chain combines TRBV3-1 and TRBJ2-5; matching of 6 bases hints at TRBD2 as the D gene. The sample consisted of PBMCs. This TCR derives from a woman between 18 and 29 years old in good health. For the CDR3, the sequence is CASSQIRERGNQETQYF. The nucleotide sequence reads TGTGCCAGCAGCCAAATACGGGAGAGGGGCAACCAAGAGACCCAGTACTTC.